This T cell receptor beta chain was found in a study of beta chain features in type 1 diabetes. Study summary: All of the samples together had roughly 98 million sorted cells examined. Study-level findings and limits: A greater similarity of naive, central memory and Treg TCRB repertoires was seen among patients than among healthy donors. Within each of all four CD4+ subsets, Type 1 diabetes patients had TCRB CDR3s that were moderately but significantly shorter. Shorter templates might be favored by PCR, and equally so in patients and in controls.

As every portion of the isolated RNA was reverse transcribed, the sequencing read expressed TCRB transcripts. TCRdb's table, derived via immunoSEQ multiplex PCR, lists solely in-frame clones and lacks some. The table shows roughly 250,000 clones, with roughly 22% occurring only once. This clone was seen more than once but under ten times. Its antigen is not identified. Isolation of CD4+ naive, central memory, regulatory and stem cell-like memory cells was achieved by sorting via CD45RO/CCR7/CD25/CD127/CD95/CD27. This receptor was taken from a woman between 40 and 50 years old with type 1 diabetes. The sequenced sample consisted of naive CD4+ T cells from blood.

CDR3: CASTGTSGYNEQFF. The DNA of the CDR3 is TGTGCCAGCACCGGGACTAGCGGGTACAATGAGCAGTTCTTC. The chain carries TRBV6-6 and TRBJ2-1, with TRBD2 identical over 12 bases. Losses at the gene ends were 7 bases for V and 4 bases for J; bases not matched to a gene: 2. The CDR3 is 14 amino acids. Per germline, CDR1 MNHNY and CDR2 SVGAGI (reference sequence).